Shown below are 20 T cell receptor beta chains from a single sample sequenced in a study of PD-L1 blockade in urothelial cancer. The data were produced by immunoSEQ multiplex PCR, yet TCRdb's version contains in-frame clones alone and is incomplete. The profile shows tens of thousands of clones, roughly 90% of them singletons. Sequencing was performed on PBMCs, taken around atezolizumab (anti-PD-L1) treatment. These receptors came from a woman between 65 and 79 years old with urothelial cancer.

The rearrangement links TRBV29-1 to TRBJ2-6, with D possibly being TRBD2 (5 bases). The V and J ends lost 7 bases and 1 base respectively, with 20 bases between them. The CDR3 totals 17 residues. Germline CDR1 reads SQVTM; CDR2 reads ANQGSEA. CDR3 region: CSAQLRSRESGANVLTF. The CDR3 DNA reads TGCAGCGCACAACTCAGGAGTAGGGAGTCTGGGGCCAACGTCCTGACTTTC.

This clone was picked up one time. This rearrangement joins TRBV7-6 to TRBJ1-5; 7 bases align to TRBD1. With V trimmed by 5 bases and J by 6 bases, 7 bases remained unmatched. The CDR3 totals 14 residues. CDR1 is SGHVS and CDR2 is FNYEAQ in the germline V gene. Here the CDR3 reads CASSLQGSGQPQHF. Here the CDR3 DNA reads TGTGCCAGCAGCCTACAGGGGTCGGGTCAGCCCCAGCATTTT.

V and J are TRBV18 and TRBJ1-3, with 7 positions matching TRBD1. The CDR3 loop spans 16 amino acids. CDR1 is KGHSH and CDR2 is LQKENI in the germline V gene. The V and J ends lost 3 bases and 2 bases, in that order; junction bases with no gene match: 7. For the CDR3, the DNA is TGTGCCAGCTCACCCGGAGGGGGCGAACCTGGAAACACCATATATTTT. Its protein is CASSPGGGEPGNTIYF.

This chain joins TRBV30 and TRBJ1-2, with a tentative D call TRBD1 (5 bases). CDR3 length equals 13 residues. Germline V gene data show CDR1 as GTSNPN and CDR2 as SVGIG (reference sequence). The ends were cut back, 0 bases at V and 5 bases at J, with 10 bases in the middle. The CDR3 DNA is TGTGCCTGGAGTGTAACTGGGACTTATGGCTACACCTTC. Amino acids: CAWSVTGTYGYTF.

This chain connects TRBV27 to TRBJ2-3; D possibly corresponds to TRBD2 (9 bases). The CDR3 spans 21 residues. V was shortened by 1 base and J by 5 bases, with 31 bases between the two germline ends. CDR1 and CDR2 (germline): MNHEY, SMNVEV (reference sequence). CDR3 protein: CASSLFPGGVSYSGRRDTQYF. The CDR3, as DNA: TGTGCCAGCAGTTTATTTCCAGGGGGCGTCTCGTATAGCGGGAGACGAGATACGCAGTATTTT.

The chain links TRBV5-1 to TRBJ2-1, with 9 bases lining up with TRBD1. With 4 bases clipped from V and 2 bases from J, the junction kept 4 bases outside the gene matches. CDR3 length: 15 amino acids. Germline loops: CDR1 SGHRS, CDR2 YFSETQ. Written as DNA, the CDR3 is TGCGCCAGCAGCCAGGGACAGGGAGCCTACAATGAGCAGTTCTTC. Amino acid sequence: CASSQGQGAYNEQFF.

The chain combines TRBV7-7 with TRBJ2-3, with TRBD2 identical over 12 bases. This CDR3 contains 16 residues. V trimming: 5 bases; J trimming: 0 bases; junction bases outside the gene matches: 3. CDR1 and CDR2 from the germline V gene are SSHAT and FNYEAQ (reference sequence). The CDR3, as DNA: TGTGCCAGCAGCCAGACTAGCGGGGGTAGCACAGATACGCAGTATTTT. As protein: CASSQTSGGSTDTQYF.

V and J are TRBV28 and TRBJ1-1, with TRBD1 identical over 10 bases. CDR3 length: 15 residues. The V gene's germline CDR1 is MDHEN and CDR2 SYDVKM. V gave up 6 bases and J gave up 5 bases; unmatched junction bases: 9. CDR3 sequence reads: CASRSRQGAGTEAFF. The CDR3 DNA follows: TGTGCCAGCAGGTCTCGACAGGGGGCCGGGACTGAAGCTTTCTTT.

The V call is TRBV27, the J call TRBJ2-3, with a tentative D call TRBD2 (5 bases). Germline V gene lookup returns CDR1 MNHEY and CDR2 SMNVEV (reference sequence). This CDR3 comprises 14 residues. V was cut by 5 bases and J by 6 bases, with 15 bases left in between. CDR3 protein: CASSRTLGADTQYF. In DNA, the CDR3 is TGTGCCAGCAGTCGCACCTTGGGAGCGGATACGCAGTATTTT.

This chain uses TRBV30 with TRBJ1-3, with a possible D match to TRBD1 (5 bases). Germline V gene data show CDR1 as GTSNPN and CDR2 as SVGIG (reference sequence). This CDR3 has 17 amino acids. Trimming left V 0 bases short and J 0 bases short, with 15 bases between. The CDR3 loop reads CAWSVLGGSISGNTIYF. CDR3 bases: TGTGCCTGGAGTGTACTGGGGGGGTCTATCTCTGGAAACACCATATATTTT. Filled out from reference TRBV30 and TRBJ1-3, the complete variable domain reads SQTIHQWPATLVQPVGSPLSLECTVEGTSNPNLYWYRQAAGRGLQLLFYSVGIGQISSEVPQNLSASRPQDRQFILSSKKLLLSDSGFYLCAWSVLGGSISGNTIYFGEGSWLTVV.

The chain carries TRBV4-3 and TRBJ1-2, with no clear D. The V end was cut by 4 bases, the J end by 4 bases, with 16 bases between. Germline loops: CDR1 LGHNA, CDR2 YSLEER. The CDR3 sequence is 15 residues long. The CDR3 reads CASSPSIRSFYGYTF. DNA of the CDR3: TGCGCCAGCAGCCCAAGTATCCGGAGCTTCTATGGCTACACCTTC.

V is TRBV4-2 and J is TRBJ1-2; D is possibly TRBD1 (6 bases). The V gene's germline CDR1 is LGHNA and CDR2 YNFKEQ. CDR3 length equals 15 residues. Trimming pared 0 bases from V and 3 bases from J, leaving 11 bases between. CDR3 protein: CASSQDEAGDYGYTF. CDR3 nucleotide sequence: TGTGCCAGCAGCCAAGATGAGGCAGGGGACTATGGCTACACCTTC.

This clone was found once. The CDR3 region is CASSREHLRGTEAFF. In nucleotides, the CDR3 is TGTGCCAGCTCACGCGAACACCTGAGAGGGACTGAAGCTTTCTTT. The rearrangement uses TRBV18 and TRBJ1-1; D call uncertain. The V end was cut by 4 bases, the J end by 5 bases, with 17 bases between. CDR1 and CDR2 (germline): KGHSH, LQKENI. This CDR3 region has 15 residues.

V is TRBV2 and J is TRBJ1-1, with D possibly TRBD1 on 5 matching bases. CDR1 and CDR2 (germline): SNHLY, FYNNEI. This CDR3 is built from 15 residues. V shed 5 bases and J shed 1 base, with 14 bases lying between them. Here the CDR3 reads CASSPSTVSNTEAFF. The DNA for the CDR3 is TGTGCCAGCAGTCCGTCGACAGTCTCGAACACTGAAGCTTTCTTT. The variable domain in full, with the rest retrieved from reference TRBV2 and TRBJ1-1, is EPEVTQTPSHQVTQMGQEVILRCVPISNHLYFYWYRQILGQKVEFLVSFYNNEISEKSEIFDDQFSVERPDGSNFTLKIRSTKLEDSAMYFCASSPSTVSNTEAFFGQGTRLTVV.

This clone was seen just once. The chain combines TRBV27 with TRBJ2-1; 9 bases match TRBD2. CDR3 size: 16 residues. Germline V gene lookup returns CDR1 MNHEY and CDR2 SMNVEV (reference sequence). Losses at the gene ends were 4 bases for V and 8 bases for J; bases not matched to a gene: 12. CDR3 sequence reads: CASSSNLVAGVDEQFF. The CDR3 DNA reads as TGTGCCAGCAGTTCAAATCTGGTAGCGGGAGTAGATGAGCAGTTCTTC.

The chain links TRBV6-1 to TRBJ1-1; 8 bases are a match to TRBD1. Germline V lookup: CDR1 MNHNS, CDR2 SASEGT. Losses at the gene ends were 3 bases for V and 7 bases for J; bases not matched to a gene: 13. The CDR3 is 16 residues long. CDR3 protein: CASSERDRRLSSEAFF. The CDR3 DNA follows: TGTGCCAGCAGTGAGCGGGACAGGAGATTGAGTAGTGAAGCTTTCTTT.

The V call is TRBV2, the J call TRBJ1-1; 7 bases are a match to TRBD1. V trimming: 6 bases; J trimming: 1 base; junction bases outside the gene matches: 5. Germline V gene sequence: CDR1 SNHLY, CDR2 FYNNEI. The length of the CDR3 is 14 residues. This CDR3 is CASRTGLRNTEAFF. The CDR3, as DNA: TGTGCCAGCAGGACAGGGTTGAGGAACACTGAAGCTTTCTTT.

This chain connects TRBV5-4 to TRBJ2-7; 7 bases agree with TRBD1. J was trimmed by 7 bases and V by 3 bases; bases with no gene match: 10. In germline, CDR1 is SGHNT, CDR2 YYREEE (reference sequence). The CDR3 sequence is 14 residues long. The CDR3 DNA sequence: TGTGCCAGCAGCTACGGACAGGCCACGGGGGAGCAGTACTTC. This sequence encodes CASSYGQATGEQYF.

The chain carries TRBV28 and TRBJ2-7, with D uncertain. V lost 5 bases and J lost 0, with 17 bases in between. Germline assignment: CDR1 MDHEN and CDR2 SYDVKM. CDR3 length: 16 amino acids. The CDR3 sequence: CASSHNSHSSSYEQYF. CDR3 nucleotide sequence: TGTGCCAGCAGTCATAACAGCCATAGTAGCTCCTACGAGCAGTACTTC.

The chain is built from TRBV19 and TRBJ2-7, with 9 nucleotides matching TRBD2. The CDR3 covers 15 residues. Losses at the gene ends were 3 bases for V and 4 bases for J; bases not matched to a gene: 7. Germline CDR1 is LNHDA and CDR2 is SQIVND (reference sequence). For the CDR3, the DNA is TGTGCCAGTAGTATGCCAGCGGGAGGAGTATACGAGCAGTACTTC. Translated, it gives CASSMPAGGVYEQYF. Drawing the rest from reference TRBV19 and TRBJ2-7, the complete variable domain is DGGITQSPKYLFRKEGQNVTLSCEQNLNHDAMYWYRQDPGQGLRLIYYSQIVNDFQKGDIAEGYSVSREKKESFPLTVTSAQKNPTAFYLCASSMPAGGVYEQYFGPGTRLTVT.